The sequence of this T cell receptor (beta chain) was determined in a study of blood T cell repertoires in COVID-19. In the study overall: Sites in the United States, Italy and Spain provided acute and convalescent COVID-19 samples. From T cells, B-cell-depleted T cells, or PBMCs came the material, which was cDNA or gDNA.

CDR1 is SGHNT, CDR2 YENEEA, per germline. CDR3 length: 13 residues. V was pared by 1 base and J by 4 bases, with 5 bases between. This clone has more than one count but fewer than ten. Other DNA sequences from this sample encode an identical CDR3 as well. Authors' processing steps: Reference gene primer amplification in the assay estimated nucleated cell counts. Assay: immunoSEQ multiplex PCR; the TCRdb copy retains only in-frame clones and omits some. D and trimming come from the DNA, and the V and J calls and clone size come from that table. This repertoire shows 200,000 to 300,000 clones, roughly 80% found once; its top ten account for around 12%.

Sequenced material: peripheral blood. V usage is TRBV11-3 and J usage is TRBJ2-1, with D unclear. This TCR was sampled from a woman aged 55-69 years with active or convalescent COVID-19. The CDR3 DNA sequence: TGTGCCAGCAGCTTAGGGCGGTACAATGAGCAGTTCTTC. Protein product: CASSLGRYNEQFF.